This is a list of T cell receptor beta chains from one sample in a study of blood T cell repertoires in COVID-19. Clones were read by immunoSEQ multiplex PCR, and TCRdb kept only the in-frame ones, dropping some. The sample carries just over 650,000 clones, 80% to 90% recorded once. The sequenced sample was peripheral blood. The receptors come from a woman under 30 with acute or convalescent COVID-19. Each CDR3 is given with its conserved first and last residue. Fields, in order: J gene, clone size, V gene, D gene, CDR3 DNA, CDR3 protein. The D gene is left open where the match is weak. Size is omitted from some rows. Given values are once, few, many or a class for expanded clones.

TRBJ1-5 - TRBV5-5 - TGTGCCAGCAGCCCGGACAACAGCAATCAGCCCCAGCATTTT CASSPDNSNQPQHF
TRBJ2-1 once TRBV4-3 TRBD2 TGCGCCAGCAGCCAAGAGAGCGGGGCCTCCTACAATGAGCAGTTCTTC CASSQESGASYNEQFF
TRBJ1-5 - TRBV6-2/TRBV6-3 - TGTGCCAGCAGTTACTCCCCGGGGAACCCCAATCAGCCCCAGCATTTT CASSYSPGNPNQPQHF
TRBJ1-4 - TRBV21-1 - TGTGCCAGCCCCTCCACTGGTTCGACTAATGAAAAACTGTTTTTT CASPSTGSTNEKLFF
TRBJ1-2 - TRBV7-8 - TGTGCCAGCAGCTTAGTTCGGGACACCATCTATGGCTACACCTTC CASSLVRDTIYGYTF
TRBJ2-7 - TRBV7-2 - TGTGCCAGCAGCGCTGGAAGACTCTACGAGCAGTACTTC CASSAGRLYEQYF
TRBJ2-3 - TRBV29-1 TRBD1 TGCAGCGTCGTACAGGGGACAGATACGCAGTATTTT CSVVQGTDTQYF
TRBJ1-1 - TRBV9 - TGTGCCAGCAGCGTAGAGGGCGGGTGGAACACTGAAGCTTTCTTT CASSVEGGWNTEAFF
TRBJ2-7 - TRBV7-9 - TGTGCCAGCAGCCCGCGGGTTGGGGGCAGGGGAGACTACGAGCAGTACTTC CASSPRVGGRGDYEQYF
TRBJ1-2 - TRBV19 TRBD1 TGTGCCAGTAGTACACCGGGACAGGGGAGCTATGGCTACACCTTC CASSTPGQGSYGYTF